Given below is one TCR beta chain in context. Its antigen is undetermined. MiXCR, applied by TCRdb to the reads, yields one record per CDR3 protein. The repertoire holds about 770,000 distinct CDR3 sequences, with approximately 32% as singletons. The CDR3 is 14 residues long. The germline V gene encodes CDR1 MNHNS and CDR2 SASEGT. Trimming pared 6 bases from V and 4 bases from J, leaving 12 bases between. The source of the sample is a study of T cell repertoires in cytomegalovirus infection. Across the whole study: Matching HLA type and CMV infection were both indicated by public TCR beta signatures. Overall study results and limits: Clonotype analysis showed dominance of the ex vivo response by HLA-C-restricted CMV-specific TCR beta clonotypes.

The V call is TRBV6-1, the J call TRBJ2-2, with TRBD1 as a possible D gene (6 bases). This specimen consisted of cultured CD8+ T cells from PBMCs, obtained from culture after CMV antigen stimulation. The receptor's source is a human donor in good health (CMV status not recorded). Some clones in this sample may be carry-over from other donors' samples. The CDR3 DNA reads TGTGCCAGCAGGCCCTACAGGGTCACCGGGGAGCTGTTTTTT. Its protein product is CASRPYRVTGELFF.